These 24 T cell receptor beta chains share one sample of origin, sequenced in a study of cytomegalovirus exposure and HLA in healthy donors. PCR primers comprised 60 Vbeta and 13 Jbeta primers. Sequencing used immunoSEQ multiplex PCR; TCRdb keeps in-frame clones, though not all of them. Here the sample spans 95,000 to 130,000 clones, around 75% being singletons. The specimen was PBMCs. These receptors originate from a woman aged 18-35 years in good health and CMV-seronegative.

The J gene is TRBJ2-1, the V gene TRBV7-9; 9 bases fit TRBD1. Germline CDR1 is SEHNR and CDR2 is FQNEAQ (reference sequence). The CDR3 is made up of 15 amino acids. Trimming cost V 2 bases and J 6 bases; bases outside gene matches: 5. As DNA, the CDR3 is TGTGCCAGCAGCTTAATCGAGACAGGGGGCAATGAGCAGTTCTTC. It encodes CASSLIETGGNEQFF.

The chain joins TRBV28 to TRBJ1-2; D remains unclear. V dropped 8 bases and J dropped 4 bases, with 17 bases sitting between them. The CDR3 sequence is 14 residues long. Germline V lookup: CDR1 MDHEN, CDR2 SYDVKM. The CDR3 DNA is TGTGCCAGCTCCAGTAGCGGGGAAACCTATGGCTACACCTTC. Protein product: CASSSSGETYGYTF.

The chain combines TRBV18 with TRBJ2-4, with 9 bases identical to TRBD1. The germline CDR1 and CDR2 sequences are KGHSH and LQKENI. The CDR3 has 15 amino acids. The J segment lost 8 bases and the V segment lost 5 bases, leaving 10 bases of the junction unmatched. Here the CDR3 DNA reads TGTGCCAGCTCAACCGATACAGGGGGCAGGGACATTCAGTACTTC. Translation: CASSTDTGGRDIQYF.

This CDR3 is CSGRTGNEKLFF. CDR3 DNA sequence: TGCAGCGGTAGGACAGGGAACGAAAAACTGTTTTTT. The V gene is TRBV29-1, the J gene TRBJ1-4, with TRBD1 matching over 8 bases. The trim removed 7 bases at V and 8 bases at J, leaving 6 bases unmatched. This CDR3 has 12 amino acids. CDR1 and CDR2 (germline): SQVTM, ANQGSEA.

The CDR3 sequence: CASREVYEQYF. CDR3 DNA: TGTGCCAGCAGAGAGGTCTACGAGCAGTACTTC. The gene calls are TRBV2 and TRBJ2-7; D not resolved. Deletions cut 6 bases from V and 3 bases from J, with 6 bases between. The CDR3 is 11 residues long. Germline V CDR1 and CDR2: SNHLY, FYNNEI. The variable domain in full, with the rest retrieved from reference TRBV2 and TRBJ2-7, is EPEVTQTPSHQVTQMGQEVILRCVPISNHLYFYWYRQILGQKVEFLVSFYNNEISEKSEIFDDQFSVERPDGSNFTLKIRSTKLEDSAMYFCASREVYEQYFGPGTRLTVT.

This chain uses TRBV6-5 with TRBJ1-1; TRBD1 is a possible D gene (6 bases). Trimming removed 7 bases from V and 5 bases from J, with 14 bases in between. Germline V lookup: CDR1 MNHEY, CDR2 SVGAGI. CDR3 length: 13 residues. The CDR3 sequence is CASTPPQGTEAFF. The CDR3 bases are TGTGCCAGCACTCCCCCCCAGGGGACTGAAGCTTTCTTT.

This rearrangement joins TRBV2 to TRBJ1-5; 8 bases agree with TRBD1. After removal of 6 bases from V and 7 bases from J, the junction contained 5 bases not matched to a gene. Per the germline V gene, CDR1 is SNHLY and CDR2 is FYNNEI. The CDR3 is made up of 13 amino acids. CDR3 DNA: TGTGCCAGCAGATTAGACAGGGGACAGCCCCAGCATTTT. This gives the protein CASRLDRGQPQHF.

This rearrangement joins TRBV25-1 to TRBJ1-2, with 8 positions matching TRBD1. CDR1 MGHDK and CDR2 SYGVNS come from the germline V gene. The CDR3 extends over 14 amino acids. The V segment lost 2 bases and the J segment 8 bases; nucleotides outside the gene matches: 7. As DNA, the CDR3 is TGTGCCAGCAGTGAAGTAGGACAGGGCTTCGGCTACACCTTC. The encoded protein is CASSEVGQGFGYTF.

V is TRBV28 and J is TRBJ1-2, with a possible D match to TRBD1 (6 bases). V was trimmed by 6 bases and J by 4 bases, leaving 12 bases between them. This CDR3 region has 13 residues. Germline V lookup: CDR1 MDHEN, CDR2 SYDVKM. The CDR3 region has the DNA TGTGCCAGCAGACCACGACAGGCCTATGGCTACACCTTC. It codes for CASRPRQAYGYTF.

This clone has more than one count but fewer than ten. This chain uses TRBV28 with TRBJ2-1; weak D call: TRBD2 (6 bases). V lost 2 bases to trimming and J lost 5 bases, with 10 bases between them. This CDR3 contains 14 residues. The germline gives CDR1 MDHEN, CDR2 SYDVKM. CDR3 nucleotide sequence: TGTGCCAGCAGTTTAGGAGGGCCGGACAATGAGCAGTTCTTC. Its translation is CASSLGGPDNEQFF.

The chain carries TRBV2 and TRBJ1-2, with 10 positions matching TRBD1. From germline, CDR1 is SNHLY and CDR2 FYNNEI. This CDR3 has 17 amino acids. Trimming removed 4 bases from V and 5 bases from J; junction bases left unmatched: 13. The CDR3 DNA reads as TGTGCCAGCAGTGCCTCTGGCGGGGACAGGGGTTTTTATGGCTACACCTTC. It encodes CASSASGGDRGFYGYTF.

This clone was counted a few times. The rearrangement uses TRBV5-6 and TRBJ1-5, with TRBD1 identical over 9 bases. Germline V gene sequence: CDR1 SGHDT, CDR2 YYEEEE. J was trimmed by 5 bases and V by 4 bases; bases with no gene match: 10. The CDR3 loop spans 16 amino acids. CDR3 amino acids: CASSTGQGRHDQPQHF. The CDR3, as DNA: TGTGCCAGCAGCACCGGACAGGGGAGACATGATCAGCCCCAGCATTTT.

The chain carries TRBV5-1 and TRBJ2-1, with 12 positions matching TRBD2. The CDR3 is made up of 15 amino acids. Germline CDR1 SGHRS, CDR2 YFSETQ. With 3 bases clipped from V and 4 bases from J, the junction kept 2 bases outside the gene matches. This CDR3 is CASSWGLAGYNEQFF. CDR3 in DNA: TGCGCCAGCAGCTGGGGACTAGCGGGTTACAATGAGCAGTTCTTC.

This clone was seen once. This chain joins TRBV5-6 and TRBJ1-2; 8 positions match TRBD1. This CDR3 has 15 residues. V was pared by 3 bases and J by 8 bases, with 12 bases of the junction left unmatched. The germline V gene has CDR1 SGHDT and CDR2 YYEEEE. The CDR3 protein is CASSYRGQGEGGYTF. In DNA, the CDR3 is TGTGCCAGCAGCTACAGAGGACAGGGCGAGGGCGGCTACACCTTC.

This chain joins TRBV2 and TRBJ2-7; D is perhaps TRBD2 (5 bases). Trimming cost V 5 bases and J 4 bases, with 6 bases left between them. Germline assignment: CDR1 SNHLY and CDR2 FYNNEI. The CDR3 sequence is 11 residues long. DNA of the CDR3: TGTGCCAGCAGTCGGGATTACGAGCAGTACTTC. Translation: CASSRDYEQYF.

This chain uses TRBV5-6 with TRBJ1-3; D gene ambiguous. V gave up 2 bases and J gave up 4 bases, with 13 bases separating them. The CDR3 runs to 15 residues. Per germline, CDR1 SGHDT and CDR2 YYEEEE. CDR3 amino acids: CASSFASSAGNTIYF. CDR3 bases: TGTGCCAGCAGCTTTGCCAGCAGCGCCGGAAACACCATATATTTT.

This chain links TRBV7-2 with TRBJ2-7, with D possibly matching TRBD1 (6 bases). This CDR3 comprises 13 residues. The V gene's germline CDR1 is SGHTA and CDR2 FQGNSA. Trimming removed 4 bases at V and 3 bases at J, with 10 bases between. CDR3 coding DNA: TGTGCCAGCAGCTCCGGGACAAGCTACGAGCAGTACTTC. Its translation is CASSSGTSYEQYF.

For the CDR3, the DNA is TGTGCCAGCAGCTTAAGAGGGCACAATGAGCAGTTCTTC. This encodes CASSLRGHNEQFF. This chain links TRBV11-3 with TRBJ2-1, with D perhaps matching TRBD2 (5 bases). V lost 2 bases, J lost 5 bases, and 7 bases lay in between. Germline assignment: CDR1 SGHNT and CDR2 YENEEA. There are 13 residues in the CDR3.

The V and J genes are TRBV14 and TRBJ1-1; no reliable D call. Germline CDR1 SGHDN, CDR2 FVKESK. CDR3 length equals 13 residues. Trimming removed 4 bases at V and 7 bases at J, with 13 bases between. CDR3 sequence (DNA): TGTGCCAGCAGCCGATTAGGAGTTGGTGAAGCTTTCTTT. The encoded protein is CASSRLGVGEAFF.

V and J are TRBV6-6 and TRBJ2-7; 10 nucleotides agree with TRBD1. From germline, CDR1 is MNHNY and CDR2 SVGAGI (reference sequence). This CDR3 is built from 15 residues. Unmatched junction bases numbered 1, after V lost 2 bases and J lost 0 bases. The CDR3 is CASSYDRGLSYEQYF. The CDR3 DNA sequence: TGTGCCAGCAGTTACGACAGGGGGCTCTCCTACGAGCAGTACTTC.

CDR3 nucleotide sequence: TGTGCCAGCAGTGTTCAAGATACGCAGTATTTT. Translating gives CASSVQDTQYF. The chain has TRBV2 and TRBJ2-3; D remains unclear. Germline assignment: CDR1 SNHLY and CDR2 FYNNEI. The germline V and J ends were trimmed by 4 bases and 5 bases, with 4 bases remaining between them. The length of the CDR3 is 11 residues.

This clone was detected a few times. The chain has TRBV10-3 and TRBJ2-3; TRBD2 aligns across 9 bases. There are 15 residues in the CDR3. Germline lookup yields CDR1 ENHRY and CDR2 SYGVKD. The CDR3 coding sequence is TGTGCAACGCGAGGGGCTAGCGGGGACTCAGATACGCAGTATTTT. Residues: CATRGASGDSDTQYF.

The chain carries TRBV27 and TRBJ1-1; TRBD1 agrees at 10 bases. The germline gives CDR1 MNHEY, CDR2 SMNVEV (reference sequence). The CDR3 contains 15 residues. The trim removed 4 bases at V and 1 base at J, leaving 3 bases unmatched. The CDR3 sequence: CASSWTGGWNTEAFF. The CDR3 nucleotides are TGTGCCAGCAGTTGGACAGGGGGGTGGAACACTGAAGCTTTCTTT.

The chain links TRBV27 to TRBJ2-1; 8 positions agree with TRBD1. The CDR3 runs 18 residues. Germline CDR1 is MNHEY and CDR2 is SMNVEV (reference sequence). After removal of 5 bases from V and 2 bases from J, the junction contained 14 bases not matched to a gene. For the CDR3, the DNA is TGTGCCAGCAGTCCGTCGGGACAGGTCCCTCTTACCTACAATGAGCAGTTCTTC. Translated: CASSPSGQVPLTYNEQFF.